This T cell receptor beta chain is drawn from a study of T cell clonality in common variable immunodeficiency. Overall study findings and caveats: Fewer deletions and N-nucleotide insertions were reportedly seen in common variable immunodeficiency TCR beta sequences.

CVID and control samples used equivalent genomic DNA input. Some clones are missing from TCRdb's copy, which holds only in-frame ones; the method was immunoSEQ multiplex PCR. This sample carries about 35,000 clones, none of them present only once. This clone was detected many times. The antigen is unknown. The read ends 3 residues shy of where the CDR3 ends; the end is completed using the germline J gene. V was cut by 1 base and J by 0 bases, with 7 bases left in between. The CDR3 consists of 15 residues. Looked up from germline, CDR1 is SGHTA and CDR2 is FQGNSA. This receptor was obtained from a person aged 18-70 years in good health. V gene TRBV7-2 combines with J gene TRBJ2-1; no definite D call. Sequencing was performed on peripheral blood mononuclear cells. The CDR3 region is CASSLGYSSYNEQFF. CDR3 DNA (partial): TGTGCCAGCAGCTTAGGTTATAGCTCCTACAATGAG.